One and the same sample provided the 31 T cell receptor beta chains below, sequenced in a study of PD-L1 blockade in urothelial cancer. Sequencing used immunoSEQ multiplex PCR; TCRdb keeps in-frame clones, though not all of them. This sample has tens of thousands of clones, with approximately 87% found just once. Time point given: pretreatment peripheral blood. The sample was PBMCs, taken around atezolizumab (anti-PD-L1) treatment. All receptors derive from a man between 60 and 75 years old with urothelial cancer.

This sequence joins TRBV19 and TRBJ1-3; no firm D call. CDR1 LNHDA and CDR2 SQIVND come from the germline V gene (reference sequence). This CDR3 spans 15 amino acids. V was pared by 6 bases and J by 8 bases, with 20 bases between. The CDR3 nucleotides are TGTGCCAGTAGCTCCCCGGACCCGAGCGGGGACACCATATATTTT. As protein: CASSSPDPSGDTIYF.

The genes are TRBV7-2 and TRBJ2-7; D is possibly TRBD2 (5 bases). V shed 2 bases and J shed 7 bases, with 9 bases lying between them. Germline V gene lookup returns CDR1 SGHTA and CDR2 FQGNSA. CDR3 length: 12 amino acids. The CDR3 coding sequence is TGTGCCAGCAGCTTAAACGGGGTAGAGCAGTACTTC. It encodes CASSLNGVEQYF.

This clone has just one count. The J gene is TRBJ1-4, the V gene TRBV28; no firm D call. The V end lost 3 bases, the J end lost 13 bases, and 12 bases lay between the germline ends. The CDR3 extends over 12 amino acids. Germline V gives CDR1 MDHEN, CDR2 SYDVKM. The CDR3 nucleotides read TGTGCCAGCAGTTTTGAGGGCCCTCGACTGTTTTTT. Its protein product is CASSFEGPRLFF.

The chain carries TRBV7-3 and TRBJ2-2, with D possibly matching TRBD1 (5 bases). Trimming shortened V by 5 bases and J by 5 bases, and 21 bases separated the two germline ends. Germline-derived CDR1 and CDR2 are SGHTA and FQGTGA. The CDR3 is made up of 17 amino acids. Here the CDR3 reads CASSPRGVTDITGELFF. CDR3 bases: TGTGCCAGCAGCCCCCGCGGCGTGACAGACATTACCGGGGAGCTGTTTTTT.

The rearrangement uses TRBV19 and TRBJ1-2, with 8 bases identical to TRBD1. The CDR3 is made up of 15 amino acids. Unmatched junction bases numbered 9, after V lost 5 bases and J lost 4 bases. The germline gives CDR1 LNHDA, CDR2 SQIVND (reference sequence). The CDR3 region has the DNA TGTGCCAGTAGTGATCAGGGGGCGGTGGGCTATGGCTACACCTTC. Translated, it gives CASSDQGAVGYGYTF. Together with reference TRBV19 and TRBJ1-2, the CDR3 gives the full variable domain: DGGITQSPKYLFRKEGQNVTLSCEQNLNHDAMYWYRQDPGQGLRLIYYSQIVNDFQKGDIAEGYSVSREKKESFPLTVTSAQKNPTAFYLCASSDQGAVGYGYTFGSGTRLTVV.

The chain carries TRBV30 and TRBJ1-6, with TRBD1 identical over 9 bases. J gave up 6 bases and V 4 bases, and 1 base lay outside the gene matches. The CDR3 covers 13 residues. The V gene's germline CDR1 is GTSNPN and CDR2 SVGIG (reference sequence). The CDR3 DNA follows: TGTGCCTGGAAGGACAGGGGTAATTCACCCCTCCACTTT. It is translated as CAWKDRGNSPLHF.

The V and J genes are TRBV7-3 and TRBJ2-1; 7 bases align to TRBD2. Germline assignment: CDR1 SGHTA and CDR2 FQGTGA. The CDR3 spans 16 residues. V lost 1 base and J lost 5; bases outside the gene matches: 8. The CDR3 loop reads CASSLNRGGGNNEQFF. The CDR3 DNA reads TGTGCCAGCAGCTTAAATCGGGGCGGGGGAAACAATGAGCAGTTCTTC.

The chain combines TRBV6-1 with TRBJ2-7; D ambiguous. Deletions cut 4 bases from V and 2 bases from J, with 12 bases between. The CDR3 extends over 14 amino acids. The germline V gene encodes CDR1 MNHNS and CDR2 SASEGT. CDR3 bases: TGTGCCAGCAGTGGGCTTGATTTTACCTACGAGCAGTACTTC. Translating gives CASSGLDFTYEQYF.

This clone was counted once. The chain recombines TRBV7-3 with TRBJ2-2; D is unclear. Deletions cut 5 bases from V and 0 bases from J, with 10 bases between. This CDR3 comprises 15 residues. Germline loops: CDR1 SGHTA, CDR2 FQGTGA. This CDR3 is CASSRALPNTGELFF. The CDR3 region has the DNA TGTGCCAGCAGCCGAGCTCTACCGAACACCGGGGAGCTGTTTTTT.

The chain carries TRBV5-1 and TRBJ1-1; 7 nucleotides agree with TRBD1. V lost 6 bases, J lost 3 bases, and 5 bases stayed unmatched. The CDR3 length is 13 residues. Germline assignment: CDR1 SGHRS and CDR2 YFSETQ. In nucleotides, the CDR3 is TGCGCCAGCAAGTCCGACAGGGACACTGAAGCTTTCTTT. Encoded protein: CASKSDRDTEAFF. Supplemented by reference TRBV5-1 and TRBJ1-1, the full variable domain reads KAGVTQTPRYLIKTRGQQVTLSCSPISGHRSVSWYQQTPGQGLQFLFEYFSETQRNKGNFPGRFSGRQFSNSRSEMNVSTLELGDSALYLCASKSDRDTEAFFGQGTRLTVV.

The chain combines TRBV7-3 with TRBJ1-2; D uncertain. The CDR3 is 13 amino acids. V was trimmed by 5 bases and J by 4 bases, leaving 11 bases between them. Germline values: CDR1 SGHTA, CDR2 FQGTGA. This CDR3 reads CASSPREGYGYTF. CDR3 in DNA: TGTGCCAGCAGCCCGCGGGAGGGCTATGGCTACACCTTC.

The CDR3 sequence: CASSPTGPLSNQPQHF. The CDR3 nucleotides are TGTGCCAGCAGCCCTACAGGGCCGCTTAGCAATCAGCCCCAGCATTTT. V is TRBV6-6 and J is TRBJ1-5; D possibly corresponds to TRBD1 (6 bases). Trimming took 6 bases from V and 0 from J, leaving 15 bases between them. CDR1 and CDR2 from the germline V gene are MNHNY and SVGAGI (reference sequence). CDR3 size: 16 residues.

This clone appeared a few times. V gene TRBV6-5 combines with J gene TRBJ1-5; 7 bases fit TRBD1. Looked up from germline, CDR1 is MNHEY and CDR2 is SVGAGI. Losses at the gene ends were 8 bases for V and 2 bases for J; bases not matched to a gene: 3. The CDR3 is made up of 13 amino acids. The DNA for the CDR3 is TGTGCCAGCCAAACAGGGGGCAATCAGCCCCAGCATTTT. Translated, it gives CASQTGGNQPQHF.

DNA for the CDR3: TGTGCCAGCAGCTTCGACTACACAGATACGCAGTATTTT. It specifies CASSFDYTDTQYF. The chain recombines TRBV7-3 with TRBJ2-3; TRBD2 is a possible D gene (5 bases). Between the trimmed V and J ends, which lost 3 bases and 2 bases, there was a span of 6 bases. Germline values: CDR1 SGHTA, CDR2 FQGTGA. This CDR3 region has 13 residues.

The CDR3 coding sequence is TGTGCCAGTAGCCCAGGGGGCAGCGTGTACGAGCAGTACTTC. Amino acids: CASSPGGSVYEQYF. V and J are TRBV19 and TRBJ2-7, with TRBD1 matching over 8 bases. With V trimmed by 6 bases and J by 4 bases, 8 bases remained unmatched. Per germline, CDR1 LNHDA and CDR2 SQIVND (reference sequence). CDR3 size: 14 residues. The whole variable domain, filled in from reference TRBV19 and TRBJ2-7, reads DGGITQSPKYLFRKEGQNVTLSCEQNLNHDAMYWYRQDPGQGLRLIYYSQIVNDFQKGDIAEGYSVSREKKESFPLTVTSAQKNPTAFYLCASSPGGSVYEQYFGPGTRLTVT.

This clone was seen only a few times. The V call is TRBV27, the J call TRBJ2-1; 8 nucleotides match TRBD1. Germline CDR1 reads MNHEY; CDR2 reads SMNVEV (reference sequence). This CDR3 contains 14 residues. With V trimmed by 2 bases and J by 9 bases, 6 bases remained unmatched. CDR3 DNA sequence: TGTGCCAGCAGTTTAGAACAGGGGGTCGGTGAGCAGTTCTTC. Translating it yields CASSLEQGVGEQFF.

The chain uses TRBV19 and TRBJ2-7; TRBD2 matches 7 bases. Trimming at V came to 5 bases and at J to 4 bases, leaving 11 bases not matched to a gene. Germline V CDR1 and CDR2: LNHDA, SQIVND (reference sequence). This CDR3 contains 15 residues. The CDR3 nucleotides read TGTGCCAGTAGTTCCGGGACTATTAACTCGTACGAGCAGTACTTC. This gives the protein CASSSGTINSYEQYF. Variable domain in full (rest from reference TRBV19 and TRBJ2-7): DGGITQSPKYLFRKEGQNVTLSCEQNLNHDAMYWYRQDPGQGLRLIYYSQIVNDFQKGDIAEGYSVSREKKESFPLTVTSAQKNPTAFYLCASSSGTINSYEQYFGPGTRLTVT.

V usage is TRBV5-4 and J usage is TRBJ1-3, with TRBD1 matching 7 bases. The CDR3 has 14 residues. The germline gives CDR1 SGHNT, CDR2 YYREEE (reference sequence). The V and J ends lost 4 bases and 2 bases, in that order; junction bases with no gene match: 3. CDR3 sequence (DNA): TGTGCCAGCAGCAAAGACAGGGCTGGAAACACCATATATTTT. Protein sequence: CASSKDRAGNTIYF.

V gene TRBV19 combines with J gene TRBJ1-2; D possibly corresponds to TRBD1 (6 bases). The CDR3 loop spans 12 amino acids. V lost 10 bases and J lost 7, with 16 bases in between. Germline V gene data show CDR1 as LNHDA and CDR2 as SQIVND (reference sequence). As DNA, the CDR3 is TGTGCCACCCGGGATGGGGGCGGTGGCTACACCTTC. It codes for CATRDGGGGYTF.

The CDR3 protein is CASSLRQWGLLAEQFF. In nucleotides, the CDR3 is TGTGCCAGCAGCTTAAGACAGTGGGGCTTACTTGCTGAGCAGTTCTTC. The chain links TRBV5-6 to TRBJ2-1; D perhaps matches TRBD1 (5 bases). From germline, CDR1 is SGHDT and CDR2 YYEEEE. This CDR3 comprises 16 residues. V was pared by 2 bases and J by 9 bases, with 21 bases between.

The V and J genes are TRBV27 and TRBJ2-7; possibly TRBD2 for D (5 bases). The germline V gene has CDR1 MNHEY and CDR2 SMNVEV (reference sequence). The ends were cut back, 3 bases at V and 3 bases at J, with 12 bases in the middle. The CDR3 loop spans 14 amino acids. CDR3 sequence: CASSFSSPFYEQYF. The DNA of the CDR3 is TGTGCCAGCAGTTTCTCTAGCCCCTTCTACGAGCAGTACTTC.

The chain combines TRBV5-8 with TRBJ2-1; a weak D match, TRBD2 (5 bases). V lost 2 bases and J lost 2, with 11 bases in between. The germline V gene encodes CDR1 SGHTS and CDR2 YDEGEE. The length of the CDR3 is 15 residues. The CDR3 nucleotides are TGTGCCAGCAGCTTAGCGGTGGGCACCTACAATGAGCAGTTCTTC. Its translation: CASSLAVGTYNEQFF.

There are a few counts of this clone. This rearrangement joins TRBV18 to TRBJ2-7; possible D gene TRBD1, 6 bases. V lost 6 bases, J lost 5 bases, and 14 bases lay in between. From germline, CDR1 is KGHSH and CDR2 LQKENI. CDR3 size: 13 residues. Here the CDR3 reads CASSSATGNEQYF. In nucleotides, the CDR3 is TGTGCCAGCTCTTCAGCCACAGGGAACGAGCAGTACTTC.

This clone was detected only once. The chain links TRBV25-1 to TRBJ1-2; D is perhaps TRBD1 (6 bases). This CDR3 contains 13 residues. The V and J ends lost 6 bases and 8 bases respectively, with 16 bases between them. The germline V gene encodes CDR1 MGHDK and CDR2 SYGVNS. The DNA of the CDR3 is TGTGCCAGCAGCTCACAGGGTTCGGGAGGCTACACCTTC. Its protein is CASSSQGSGGYTF.

This clone was observed once. The chain is built from TRBV11-1 and TRBJ2-7; no clear D gene. The V gene lost 3 bases and the J gene lost 3 bases, with 6 bases spanning the gap. CDR1 and CDR2 from the germline V gene are SGHAT and FQDESV (reference sequence). The CDR3 is made up of 12 amino acids. The CDR3 DNA reads as TGTGCCAGCAGCTTGGCTGACTACGAGCAGTACTTC. This sequence encodes CASSLADYEQYF.

The gene calls are TRBV7-9 and TRBJ1-5; 8 nucleotides line up with TRBD1. After removal of 5 bases from V and 4 bases from J, the junction contained 7 bases not matched to a gene. The CDR3 contains 15 residues. Germline V gene data show CDR1 as SEHNR and CDR2 as FQNEAQ (reference sequence). The CDR3 here is CASSTDRVRNQPQHF. DNA of the CDR3: TGTGCCAGCAGCACGGACAGGGTTAGGAATCAGCCCCAGCATTTT.

This chain links TRBV28 with TRBJ1-1; perhaps TRBD1 as D (6 bases). This CDR3 is 14 amino acids long. V was clipped by 5 bases and J by 2 bases, with 12 bases between them. Germline assignment: CDR1 MDHEN and CDR2 SYDVKM. Here the CDR3 reads CASSPGTSNTEAFF. In DNA form, the CDR3 reads TGTGCCAGCAGTCCGGGGACATCCAACACTGAAGCTTTCTTT. The variable domain in full, with the rest retrieved from reference TRBV28 and TRBJ1-1, is DVKVTQSSRYLVKRTGEKVFLECVQDMDHENMFWYRQDPGLGLRLIYFSYDVKMKEKGDIPEGYSVSREKKERFSLILESASTNQTSMYLCASSPGTSNTEAFFGQGTRLTVV.

This chain's CDR3 is CASSLMGAGAAGANVLTF. CDR3 in DNA: TGTGCCAGCAGCTTAATGGGGGCGGGGGCTGCTGGGGCCAACGTCCTGACTTTC. The genes are TRBV7-3 and TRBJ2-6; a possible D gene is TRBD2 (7 bases). CDR1 and CDR2 from the germline V gene are SGHTA and FQGTGA. The CDR3 runs 18 residues. V lost 1 base, J lost 2 bases, and 15 bases lay in between. Together with reference TRBV7-3 and TRBJ2-6, the CDR3 gives the full variable domain: GAGVSQTPSNKVTEKGKYVELRCDPISGHTALYWYRQSLGQGPEFLIYFQGTGAADDSGLPNDRFFAVRPEGSVSTLKIQRTERGDSAVYLCASSLMGAGAAGANVLTFGAGSRLTVL.

The chain joins TRBV19 to TRBJ1-5, with D possibly TRBD1 on 5 matching bases. V shed 6 bases and J shed 7 bases, with 10 bases lying between them. Germline V gene lookup returns CDR1 LNHDA and CDR2 SQIVND (reference sequence). The CDR3 is 12 amino acids. The CDR3: CASRGGGQPQHF. The CDR3, as DNA: TGTGCCAGTAGGGGGGGAGGACAGCCCCAGCATTTT.

This clone was observed once. This chain connects TRBV6-6 to TRBJ1-1; the D is unclear. CDR1 and CDR2 (germline): MNHNY, SVGAGI (reference sequence). The V and J ends lost 6 bases and 9 bases respectively, with 11 bases between them. This CDR3 is 11 amino acids long. In DNA form, the CDR3 reads TGTGCCAGCAGCCCCGGGAGTAAAGCTTTCTTT. Translation gives CASSPGSKAFF.

The rearrangement joins TRBV2 to TRBJ1-2, with unresolved D. This CDR3 is 13 amino acids long. Trimming stripped 6 bases from V and 0 bases from J, with 8 bases between. The germline gives CDR1 SNHLY, CDR2 FYNNEI. The CDR3 sequence: CASRAAANYGYTF. The CDR3 DNA reads as TGTGCCAGCAGGGCGGCAGCTAACTATGGCTACACCTTC.